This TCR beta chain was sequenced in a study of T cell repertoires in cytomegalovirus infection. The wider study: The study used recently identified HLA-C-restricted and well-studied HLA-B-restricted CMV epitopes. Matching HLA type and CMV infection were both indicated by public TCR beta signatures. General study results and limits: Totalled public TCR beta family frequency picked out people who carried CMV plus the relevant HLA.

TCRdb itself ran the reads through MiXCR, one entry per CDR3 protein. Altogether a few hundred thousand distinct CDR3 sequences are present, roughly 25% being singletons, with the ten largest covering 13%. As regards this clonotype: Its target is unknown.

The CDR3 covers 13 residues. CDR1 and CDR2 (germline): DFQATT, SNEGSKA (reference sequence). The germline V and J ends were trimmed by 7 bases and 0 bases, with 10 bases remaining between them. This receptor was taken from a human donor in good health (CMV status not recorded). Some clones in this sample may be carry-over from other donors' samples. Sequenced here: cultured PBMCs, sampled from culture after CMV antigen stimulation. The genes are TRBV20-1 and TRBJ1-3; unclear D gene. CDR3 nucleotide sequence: TGCAGTGGACGGCAGCGCTCTGGAAACACCATATATTTT. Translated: CSGRQRSGNTIYF.